This passage covers 2 T cell receptor beta chains from one sample sequenced in a study of neurological immune-mediated disorders. Time point given: longitudinal time-point 1 (baseline). TCRdb redid the calling of the 5' RACE reads with MiXCR, one entry per CDR3 protein. The table lists 40,000 or so distinct CDR3 sequences, about 3.3% of them singletons. Material: PBMCs. Receptors were obtained from a woman aged 55-70 years with multiple sclerosis.

The table lists this clonotype with many counts. The V gene is TRBV29-1, the J gene TRBJ2-7; TRBD1 matches 9 bases. The V and J ends lost 5 bases and 2 bases, in that order; junction bases with no gene match: 10. The CDR3 length is 15 residues. The germline gives CDR1 SQVTM, CDR2 ANQGSEA. CDR3 DNA: TGCAGCGTTTTTGAAGGACAGGGGATTCCCTACGAGCAGTACTTC. This translates into CSVFEGQGIPYEQYF.

At least ten counts were recorded for this clonotype. The chain has TRBV5-1 and TRBJ2-2; D possibly corresponds to TRBD1 (5 bases). Germline V gene lookup returns CDR1 SGHRS and CDR2 YFSETQ. The CDR3 is 16 amino acids. The V end was cut by 4 bases, the J end by 1 base, with 14 bases between. The CDR3 loop is CASSKGQGRNTGELFF. CDR3 coding DNA: TGCGCCAGCAGCAAGGGCCAGGGCAGGAACACCGGGGAGCTGTTTTTT.